This T cell receptor (beta chain) was recovered during a study of radiotherapy plus CTLA-4 blockade in lung cancer. Study information: Objective responses occurred in roughly 20% of patients; around 31% had disease control.

CDR1 is MRHNA and CDR2 is SNTAGT in the germline V gene. This CDR3 comprises 15 residues. V lost 6 bases to trimming and J lost 9 bases; unmatched junction nucleotides: 13. Measured with immunoSEQ multiplex PCR; TCRdb has only the in-frame clones, and not every one. Of 35,000 or so clones in the sample, approximately 89% were seen once. Specimen: peripheral blood, collected from a patient treated with radiotherapy plus ipilimumab. The source of this sequence is a human donor with non-small cell lung cancer who had stable disease on radiotherapy plus ipilimumab. The chain couples TRBV6-4 to TRBJ2-7; TRBD1 matches 11 bases. The CDR3 spells CASRGSWTGGVGQYF. CDR3 DNA sequence: TGTGCCAGCAGGGGATCGTGGACAGGGGGCGTGGGGCAGTACTTC.